What follows are 23 T cell receptor beta chains derived from one specimen sequenced in a study of regulatory dendritic cells for organ transplantation. Generated by immunoSEQ multiplex PCR, the TCRdb table keeps only in-frame clones and is missing some. The sample lists 29,000 or so clones, about 79% seen once, with 2.2% in the top ten. The specimen was memory CD4+ T cells from blood. Subset in this sample: CD45RO+ memory T cells. These TCRs come from a human donor in good health.

This chain's CDR3 is CSVEVPGYGYTF. DNA of the CDR3: TGCAGCGTTGAAGTGCCCGGATATGGCTACACCTTC. The genes are TRBV29-1 and TRBJ1-2; D is uncertain. The V gene's germline CDR1 is SQVTM and CDR2 ANQGSEA. The CDR3 covers 12 residues. V lost 1 base, J lost 5 bases, and 8 bases lay in between.

The chain links TRBV9 to TRBJ2-5; 11 bases are shared with TRBD2. The CDR3 has 14 residues. Germline-derived CDR1 and CDR2 are SGDLS and YYNGEE. Trimming removed 3 bases from V and 4 bases from J; junction bases left unmatched: 2. CDR3 sequence: CASSATSGGETQYF. The CDR3 DNA sequence: TGTGCCAGCAGCGCCACTAGCGGGGGAGAGACCCAGTACTTC.

This clone showed up just a few times. The V and J genes are TRBV28 and TRBJ1-1; D perhaps matches TRBD1 (5 bases). Trimming took off 8 bases at V and 11 bases at J, with 15 bases between the two ends. The germline CDR1 and CDR2 sequences are MDHEN and SYDVKM. The CDR3 totals 11 residues. Written as DNA, the CDR3 is TGTGCCAGCCGGAGGAGACAGAAGGCTTTCTTT. Residues: CASRRRQKAFF.

The chain uses TRBV4-2 and TRBJ2-3, with TRBD1 identical over 11 bases. Germline V gene lookup returns CDR1 LGHNA and CDR2 YNFKEQ. Germline trimming cut 1 base from V and 3 bases from J; bases unmatched to any gene: 6. CDR3 length: 17 amino acids. The DNA for the CDR3 is TGTGCCAGCAGCCAAGGGCACCGGGACAGGGGGACAGATACGCAGTATTTT. Translation: CASSQGHRDRGTDTQYF.

V usage is TRBV7-3 and J usage is TRBJ1-1; D unresolved. Germline CDR1 reads SGHTA; CDR2 reads FQGTGA. Trimming left V 2 bases short and J 1 base short, with 8 bases between. The CDR3 is 14 amino acids. Here the CDR3 reads CASSLGPGNTEAFF. The CDR3 region has the DNA TGTGCCAGCAGCTTAGGTCCGGGGAACACTGAAGCTTTCTTT.

V gene TRBV18 combines with J gene TRBJ1-2; 7 nucleotides agree with TRBD1. J gave up 7 bases and V 3 bases, and 14 bases lay outside the gene matches. Germline V lookup: CDR1 KGHSH, CDR2 LQKENI. This CDR3 region has 16 residues. CDR3 sequence: CASSPPIGQERGGYTF. CDR3 in DNA: TGTGCCAGCTCACCGCCGATTGGACAGGAAAGGGGTGGCTACACCTTC.

The chain combines TRBV19 with TRBJ1-2; no definite D call. The V gene lost 3 bases and the J gene lost 8 bases, with 10 bases spanning the gap. The CDR3 runs to 12 residues. Germline-derived CDR1 and CDR2 are LNHDA and SQIVND (reference sequence). CDR3 nucleotides: TGTGCCAGTAGTATTGAGGTTGGGGGCTACACCTTC. It specifies CASSIEVGGYTF.

This chain joins TRBV2 and TRBJ1-1; possible D gene TRBD1, 5 bases. Germline assignment: CDR1 SNHLY and CDR2 FYNNEI. The V gene lost 3 bases and the J gene lost 4 bases, with 9 bases spanning the gap. This CDR3 comprises 13 residues. CDR3 in DNA: TGTGCCAGCAGTGAGGGACTCTCCACTGAAGCTTTCTTT. It encodes CASSEGLSTEAFF.

The V and J genes are TRBV7-2 and TRBJ2-7, with 13 bases lining up with TRBD2. This CDR3 spans 15 amino acids. The J segment lost 4 bases and the V segment lost 5 bases, leaving 5 bases of the junction unmatched. CDR1 SGHTA and CDR2 FQGNSA come from the germline V gene. Here the CDR3 DNA reads TGTGCCAGCAGCACTAGCGGGAGGGCCATGTACGAGCAGTACTTC. Protein product: CASSTSGRAMYEQYF.

This clone was detected once. The V call is TRBV7-3, the J call TRBJ1-1, with D unclear. CDR3 length equals 13 residues. From germline, CDR1 is SGHTA and CDR2 FQGTGA. Trimming cost V 3 bases and J 3 bases, with 8 bases left between them. The CDR3 sequence is CASSFSQDTEAFF. The CDR3 coding sequence is TGTGCCAGCAGCTTCTCTCAGGACACTGAAGCTTTCTTT.

This clone was seen only once. This chain links TRBV4-1 with TRBJ2-2, with D tentatively TRBD1 or TRBD2 (5 bases each). V shed 1 base and J shed 4 bases, with 13 bases lying between them. Germline V gene lookup returns CDR1 MGHRA and CDR2 YSYEKL. This CDR3 region has 16 residues. CDR3 sequence: CASSQGGSRSTGELFF. The DNA of the CDR3 is TGCGCCAGCAGCCAAGGGGGGTCCCGTAGCACCGGGGAGCTGTTTTTT.

The chain joins TRBV21-1 to TRBJ1-5; the D segment call TRBD1 is taken from the table without a DNA check. TRBV21-1 is assigned pseudogene status. The CDR3 consists of 18 residues. The DNA for the CDR3 is TGTGCCAGCAGCAAAAGGGGAACAGGGCCTCAGGGCAATCAGCCCCAGCATTTT. This sequence encodes CASSKRGTGPQGNQPQHF.

This chain links TRBV18 with TRBJ1-4; D not resolved. CDR1 and CDR2 from the germline V gene are KGHSH and LQKENI. This CDR3 region has 14 residues. V dropped 6 bases and J dropped 8 bases, with 16 bases sitting between them. The CDR3 reads CASSPDSLREKLFF. In nucleotides, the CDR3 is TGTGCCAGCTCCCCGGACTCTCTACGGGAAAAACTGTTTTTT.

This chain links TRBV6-1 with TRBJ1-2, with 7 bases aligning to TRBD1. This CDR3 has 17 amino acids. From germline, CDR1 is MNHNS and CDR2 SASEGT. V lost 3 bases and J lost 8; bases outside the gene matches: 18. CDR3 sequence: CASSDRNIRTGFRGYTF. The CDR3 region has the DNA TGTGCCAGCAGTGACAGGAACATAAGGACAGGTTTTAGAGGCTACACCTTC.

Only a few counts were recorded for this clone. The chain combines TRBV7-8 with TRBJ1-5; D gene uncertain. CDR1 is SGHVS and CDR2 is FQNEAQ in the germline V gene. V dropped 1 base and J dropped 2 bases, with 6 bases sitting between them. The CDR3 covers 14 residues. The CDR3, as DNA: TGTGCCAGCAGCTTAGTTGGGGGCAATCAGCCCCAGCATTTT. It encodes CASSLVGGNQPQHF.

The chain uses TRBV28 and TRBJ2-7; D might be TRBD2 (6 bases). This CDR3 is built from 16 residues. V lost 2 bases to trimming and J lost 7 bases, with 21 bases between them. Germline CDR1 is MDHEN and CDR2 is SYDVKM. The CDR3 spells CASSLISSGGRGEQYF. CDR3 nucleotide sequence: TGTGCCAGCAGTTTAATAAGTTCCGGGGGTCGGGGGGAGCAGTACTTC. Full variable domain (remainder filled in from reference TRBV28 and TRBJ2-7): DVKVTQSSRYLVKRTGEKVFLECVQDMDHENMFWYRQDPGLGLRLIYFSYDVKMKEKGDIPEGYSVSREKKERFSLILESASTNQTSMYLCASSLISSGGRGEQYFGPGTRLTVT.

This sequence joins TRBV2 and TRBJ2-2; 9 nucleotides match TRBD2. CDR1 and CDR2 from the germline V gene are SNHLY and FYNNEI. This CDR3 contains 15 residues. V trimming: 5 bases; J trimming: 3 bases; junction bases outside the gene matches: 4. The CDR3 loop reads CASSPAGGDTGELFF. For the CDR3, the DNA is TGTGCCAGCAGTCCAGCGGGAGGTGACACCGGGGAGCTGTTTTTT.

The chain employs TRBV7-9 and TRBJ2-7; 7 nucleotides match TRBD1. CDR3 length equals 13 residues. CDR1 and CDR2 (germline): SEHNR, FQNEAQ (reference sequence). V was pared by 5 bases and J by 1 base, with 2 bases of the junction left unmatched. The CDR3, as DNA: TGTGCCAGCAGCCCGGACAGGTCCTACGAGCAGTACTTC. Residues: CASSPDRSYEQYF.

This chain connects TRBV19 to TRBJ1-2, with D possibly matching TRBD1 (6 bases). The length of the CDR3 is 14 residues. Germline V gives CDR1 LNHDA, CDR2 SQIVND (reference sequence). The ends were cut back, 1 base at V and 4 bases at J, with 10 bases in the middle. CDR3 bases: TGTGCCAGTAGTATAGGGACAGCGGGCTATGGCTACACCTTC. Translated, it gives CASSIGTAGYGYTF.

The genes are TRBV15 and TRBJ2-5, with a weak D call TRBD1 (7 bases). The CDR3 covers 15 residues. Germline CDR1 is LNHNV and CDR2 is YYDKDF (reference sequence). Trimming cost V 1 base and J 5 bases, with 14 bases left between them. CDR3 DNA sequence: TGTGCCACCAGCAGAGCTTCAGGGGGGCGGGAGACCCAGTACTTC. Translation gives CATSRASGGRETQYF.

The chain carries TRBV11-1 and TRBJ2-7; 8 nucleotides align to TRBD1. V was pared by 4 bases and J by 5 bases, with 4 bases of the junction left unmatched. Germline CDR1 reads SGHAT; CDR2 reads FQDESV (reference sequence). This CDR3 has 13 amino acids. The CDR3 DNA is TGTGCCAGCAGCTCCGACAGGGGTCACGAGCAGTACTTC. This gives the protein CASSSDRGHEQYF.

This clone was picked up one time. V usage is TRBV7-3 and J usage is TRBJ1-1; D is perhaps TRBD1 (6 bases). Germline V CDR1 and CDR2: SGHTA, FQGTGA. The CDR3 is 14 residues long. Trimming shortened V by 6 bases and J by 0 bases, and 11 bases separated the two germline ends. The DNA of the CDR3 is TGTGCCAGCAGGGAACAGGGACTGAACACTGAAGCTTTCTTT. This encodes CASREQGLNTEAFF.

This rearrangement joins TRBV14 to TRBJ2-1; no clear D. Germline CDR1 SGHDN, CDR2 FVKESK. V was shortened by 2 bases and J by 5 bases, with 16 bases between the two germline ends. This CDR3 is 16 amino acids long. The CDR3 loop is CASSQTGKTNHNEQFF. CDR3 nucleotides: TGTGCCAGCAGCCAAACGGGCAAGACCAATCACAATGAGCAGTTCTTC.